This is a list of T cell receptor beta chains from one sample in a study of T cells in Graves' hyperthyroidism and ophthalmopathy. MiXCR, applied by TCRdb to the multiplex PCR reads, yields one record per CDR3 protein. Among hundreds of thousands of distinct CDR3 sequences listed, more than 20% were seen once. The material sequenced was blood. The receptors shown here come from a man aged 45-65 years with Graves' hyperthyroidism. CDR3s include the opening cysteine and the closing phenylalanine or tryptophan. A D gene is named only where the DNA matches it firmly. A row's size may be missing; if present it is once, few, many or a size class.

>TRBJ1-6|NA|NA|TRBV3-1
CASSQNPDGANSPLHF
TGTGCCAGCAGCCAAAACCCCGACGGTGCTAATTCACCCCTCCACTTT
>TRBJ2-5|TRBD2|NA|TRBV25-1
CASSELASGLQETQYF
TGTGCCAGCAGTGAATTGGCTAGCGGTCTCCAAGAGACCCAGTACTTC
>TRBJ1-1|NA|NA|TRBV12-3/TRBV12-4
CASSFKVNTEAFF
TGTGCCAGCAGTTTTAAAGTGAACACTGAAGCTTTCTTT
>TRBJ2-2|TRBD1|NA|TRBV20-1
CSARYRGRTGELFF
TGCAGTGCTAGGTACAGGGGGCGTACCGGGGAGCTGTTTTTT
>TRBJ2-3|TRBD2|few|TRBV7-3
CASSLKGGLGLAGKDTQYF
TGTGCCAGCAGCTTAAAGGGAGGGTTGGGACTAGCGGGAAAAGATACGCAGTATTTT
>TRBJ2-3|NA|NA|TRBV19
CASRIDWGGTDTQYF
TGTGCCAGTAGGATAGATTGGGGGGGCACAGATACGCAGTATTTT
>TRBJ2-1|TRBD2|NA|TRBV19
CASSIASLAGAEQFF
TGTGCCAGTAGTATAGCGTCACTAGCGGGAGCTGAGCAGTTCTTC
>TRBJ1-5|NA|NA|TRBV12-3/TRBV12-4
CASSRTEGNQPQHF
TGTGCCAGCAGTCGGACGGAGGGCAATCAGCCCCAGCATTTT
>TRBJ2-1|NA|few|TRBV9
CASSVGLGSSYNEQFF
TGTGCCAGCAGCGTAGGACTGGGGAGCTCCTACAATGAGCAGTTCTTC
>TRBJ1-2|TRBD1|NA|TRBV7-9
CASSGQGPYGYTF
TGTGCCAGCAGCGGACAGGGCCCCTATGGCTACACCTTC
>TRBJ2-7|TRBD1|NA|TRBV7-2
CASSLRQGAGNEQYF
TGCGCCAGCAGCTTGAGGCAGGGGGCTGGCAATGAGCAGTACTTC
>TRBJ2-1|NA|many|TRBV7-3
CASSLYGEQFF
TGTGCCAGCAGCTTATACGGTGAGCAGTTCTTC
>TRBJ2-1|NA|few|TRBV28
CASTLTGGRLNEQFF
TGTGCCAGCACTCTTACGGGTGGTAGACTAAATGAGCAGTTCTTC
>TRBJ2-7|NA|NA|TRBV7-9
CASSQDPTMTGYEQYF
TGTGCCAGCAGCCAAGATCCCACCATGACAGGTTACGAGCAGTACTTC
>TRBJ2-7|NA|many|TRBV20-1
CSARGPGQSYEQYF
TGCAGTGCTAGAGGGCCAGGACAGTCCTACGAGCAGTACTTC
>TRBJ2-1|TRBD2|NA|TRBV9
CASSVGSGRAGGNEQFF
TGTGCCAGCAGCGTCGGAAGCGGGAGGGCCGGTGGCAATGAGCAGTTCTTC
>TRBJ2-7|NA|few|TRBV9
CASGDLYEQYF
TGTGCCAGCGGGGATCTCTACGAGCAGTACTTC
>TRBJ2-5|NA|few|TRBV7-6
CASSPTGTQGETQYF
TGTGCCAGCAGCCCTACCGGGACACAAGGGGAGACCCAGTACTTC
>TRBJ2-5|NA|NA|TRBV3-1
CASSRGVEETQYF
TGTGCCAGCAGCCGGGGGGTAGAAGAGACCCAGTACTTC
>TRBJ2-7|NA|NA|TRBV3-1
CASSQGGGWEQSYEQYF
TGCGCCAGCAGCCAAGGAGGGGGGTGGGAGCAATCCTACGAGCAGTACTTC
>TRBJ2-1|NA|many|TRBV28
CASSLEWRKQFF
TGTGCCAGCAGTTTAGAGTGGAGAAAGCAGTTCTTC
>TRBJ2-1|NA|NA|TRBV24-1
CATSDPGTGDGEQFF
TGTGCCACCAGTGACCCCGGGACCGGGGATGGGGAGCAGTTCTTC
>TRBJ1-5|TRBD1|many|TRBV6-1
CASSKQGAGNQPQHF
TGTGCCAGCAGTAAACAGGGGGCCGGCAATCAGCCCCAGCATTTT
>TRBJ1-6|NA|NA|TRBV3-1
CASSPRDGYNSPLHF
TGTGCCAGCAGCCCCAGGGACGGATATAATTCACCCCTCCACTTT
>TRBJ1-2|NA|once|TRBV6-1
CASSEVSGANYGYTF
TGTGCCAGCAGTGAAGTATCCGGAGCTAACTATGGCTACACCTTC
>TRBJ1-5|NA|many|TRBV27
CASSLSGDSNQPQHF
TGTGCCAGCAGTTTATCAGGAGATAGCAATCAGCCCCAGCATTTT
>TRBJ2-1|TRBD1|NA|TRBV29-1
CSVGQGAYDDEQFF
TGCAGCGTTGGACAGGGGGCATACGACGATGAGCAGTTCTTC
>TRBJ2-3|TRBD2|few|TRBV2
CASSEFAGGYTDTQYF
TGTGCCAGCAGTGAATTTGCGGGAGGGTACACAGATACGCAGTATTTT
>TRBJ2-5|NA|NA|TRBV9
CASSVNPGQETQYF
TGTGCCAGCAGCGTAAACCCGGGCCAAGAGACCCAGTACTTC
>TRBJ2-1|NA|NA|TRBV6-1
CASRTLQLTADNEQFF
TGTGCCAGCAGAACACTTCAACTGACAGCCGACAATGAGCAGTTCTTC
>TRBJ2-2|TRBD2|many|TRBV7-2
CASSLGAGVSGELFF
TGTGCCAGCAGCTTAGGAGCGGGAGTTTCCGGGGAGCTGTTTTTT
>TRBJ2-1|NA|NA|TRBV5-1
CASSLTRSNEQFF
TGCGCCAGCAGCTTGACGAGGTCCAATGAGCAGTTCTTC
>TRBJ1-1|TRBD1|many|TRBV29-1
CSVVTGARTEAFF
TGCAGCGTTGTCACAGGGGCACGCACTGAAGCTTTCTTT
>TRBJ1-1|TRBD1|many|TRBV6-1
CASRETGGTEAFF
TGTGCCAGCAGGGAAACAGGGGGGACTGAAGCTTTCTTT
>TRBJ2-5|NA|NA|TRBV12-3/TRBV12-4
CASSQEYRTETQYF
TGTGCCAGCAGCCAAGAATACCGGACAGAGACCCAGTACTTC
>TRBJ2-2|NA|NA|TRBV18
CASSRGDRGELFF
TGTGCCAGCTCACGAGGGGACCGCGGGGAGCTGTTTTTT
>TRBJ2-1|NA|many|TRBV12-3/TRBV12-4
CASSFGPSNEQFF
TGTGCCAGCAGTTTCGGACCGAGCAATGAGCAGTTCTTC
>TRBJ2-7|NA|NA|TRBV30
CAWAGTTYEQYF
TGTGCCTGGGCCGGGACAACCTACGAGCAGTACTTC
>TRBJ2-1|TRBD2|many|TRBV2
CASKTSGGDSYNEQFF
TGTGCCAGCAAGACTAGCGGAGGTGACTCCTACAATGAGCAGTTCTTC
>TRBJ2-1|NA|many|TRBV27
CASSSQHVTSSYNEQFF
TGTGCCAGCAGTTCCCAACATGTTACTAGCTCCTACAATGAGCAGTTCTTC
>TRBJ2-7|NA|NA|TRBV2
CASSGYGTGYEQYF
TGTGCCAGCAGTGGATACGGGACTGGCTACGAGCAGTACTTC
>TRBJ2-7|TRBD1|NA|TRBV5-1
CASSLGDRGITYEQHF
TGCGCCAGCAGCTTGGGGGACAGGGGGATAACCTACGAGCAGCACTTC
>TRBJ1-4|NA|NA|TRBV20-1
CSASDTLEKLFF
TGCAGTGCTAGCGACACCCTTGAAAAACTGTTTTTT
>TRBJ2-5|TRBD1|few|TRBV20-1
CSAKVGNRGIQETQYF
TGCAGTGCAAAGGTGGGGAACAGGGGGATCCAAGAGACCCAGTACTTC
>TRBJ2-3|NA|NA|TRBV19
CASSMQTDTQYF
TGTGCCAGTAGTATGCAGACAGATACGCAGTATTTT